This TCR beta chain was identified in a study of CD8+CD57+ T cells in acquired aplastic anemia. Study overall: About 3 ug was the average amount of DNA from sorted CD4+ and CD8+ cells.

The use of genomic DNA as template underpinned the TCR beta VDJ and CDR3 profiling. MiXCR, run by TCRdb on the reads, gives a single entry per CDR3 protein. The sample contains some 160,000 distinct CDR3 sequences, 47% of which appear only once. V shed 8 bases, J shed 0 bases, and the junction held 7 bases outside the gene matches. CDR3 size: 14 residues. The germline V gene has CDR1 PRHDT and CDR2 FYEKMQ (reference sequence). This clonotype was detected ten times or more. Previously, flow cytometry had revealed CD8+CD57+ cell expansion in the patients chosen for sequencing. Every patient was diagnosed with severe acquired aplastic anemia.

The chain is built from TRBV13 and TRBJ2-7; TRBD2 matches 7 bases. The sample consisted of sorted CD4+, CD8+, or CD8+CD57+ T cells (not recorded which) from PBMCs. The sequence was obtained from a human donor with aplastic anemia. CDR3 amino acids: CASRKAGSSYEQYF. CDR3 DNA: TGTGCCAGCCGAAAAGCGGGAAGCTCCTACGAGCAGTACTTC.